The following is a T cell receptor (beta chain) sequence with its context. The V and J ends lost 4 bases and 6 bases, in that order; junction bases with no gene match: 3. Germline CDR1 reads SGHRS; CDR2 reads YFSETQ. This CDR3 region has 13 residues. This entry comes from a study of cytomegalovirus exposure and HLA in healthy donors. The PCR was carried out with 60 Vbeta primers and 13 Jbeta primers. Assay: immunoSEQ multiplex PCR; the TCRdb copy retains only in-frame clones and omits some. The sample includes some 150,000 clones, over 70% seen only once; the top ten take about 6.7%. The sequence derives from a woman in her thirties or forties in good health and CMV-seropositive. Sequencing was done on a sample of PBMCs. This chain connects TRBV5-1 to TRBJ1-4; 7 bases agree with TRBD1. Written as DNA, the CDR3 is TGCGCCAGCAGCGAAGGGACAGATGAAAAACTGTTTTTT. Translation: CASSEGTDEKLFF.